The clone carrying this T cell receptor beta chain was recorded many times. TCRdb independently ran MiXCR on the 5' RACE reads; one entry per CDR3 protein. The top ten hold around 4.2% of the sample, which has tens of thousands of distinct CDR3 sequences, more than 9% seen once. The data were taken from a study of early T cells in non-severe SARS-CoV-2 infection. V trimming: 5 bases; J trimming: 10 bases; junction bases outside the gene matches: 11. This CDR3 region has 14 residues. CDR1 and CDR2 from the germline V gene are SGHAT and FQNNGV. Sequences were obtained from whole blood. This TCR was sampled from an adult who was a healthcare worker with PCR-confirmed SARS-CoV-2 infection or an uninfected control (not recorded which). The chain joins TRBV11-2 to TRBJ1-1; 9 bases line up with TRBD1. CDR3 residues: CASSRGQGEFRAFF. DNA of the CDR3: TGTGCCAGCAGCCGGGGACAGGGCGAGTTTCGAGCTTTCTTT.